Each of the 9 T cell receptor beta chains below was sequenced from the same sample in a study of T cell clonality in common variable immunodeficiency. Produced via immunoSEQ multiplex PCR; TCRdb's table is partial and in-frame only. The sample shows 35,000 to 50,000 clones, none of them appearing just once. The sample consisted of peripheral blood mononuclear cells. The receptors here all came from a person aged 18 to 75 in good health.

The table lists this clone with many counts. The read terminates 3 residues before the CDR3 end, so the remaining end is supplied by the germline J gene. The rearrangement uses TRBV2 and TRBJ2-3; 16 nucleotides align to TRBD2. There are 16 residues in the CDR3. The V gene end was trimmed by 6 bases and the J gene end by 3 bases; junction bases not matched to a gene: 3. CDR1 and CDR2 (germline): SNHLY, FYNNEI. The covered CDR3 bases are TGTGCCAGCAGGGAGGGACTAGCGGGAGGGACAGATACG. Translated, it gives CASREGLAGGTDT. The full CDR3 protein is CASREGLAGGTDTQYF.

At least ten counts were recorded for this clone. The CDR3 is cut off 3 residues early in the read; its end comes from the germline J gene. J is TRBJ1-1 and V is TRBV20-1, with D possibly being TRBD1 (5 bases). The germline gives CDR1 DFQATT, CDR2 SNEGSKA (reference sequence). This CDR3 is built from 16 residues. The CDR3: CSARDREGNMVEEAFF. The CDR3 DNA, read in part, is TGCAGTGCTAGAGATCGGGAGGGGAATATGGTCGAGGAA.

This clone was observed at least ten times. The read is 3 residues too short to cover the CDR3 end, so that end is filled in from the germline J gene. This chain joins TRBV14 and TRBJ1-1; no clear D. The germline gives CDR1 SGHDN, CDR2 FVKESK. This CDR3 region has 14 residues. V lost 3 bases and J 1 base, leaving 9 bases between the germline ends. This CDR3 reads CASSQGRKNTEAFF. Incomplete CDR3 DNA: TGTGCCAGCAGCCAGGGCAGAAAGAACACTGAA. Variable domain in full (rest from reference TRBV14 and TRBJ1-1): EAGVTQFPSHSVIEKGQTVTLRCDPISGHDNLYWYRRVMGKEIKFLLHFVKESKQDESGMPNNRFLAERTGGTYSTLKVQPAELEDSGVYFCASSQGRKNTEAFFGQGTRLTVV.

This clone was counted ten times or more. The read ends 3 residues before the CDR3 terminus; that terminus is restored from the germline J gene. This chain joins TRBV10-3 and TRBJ1-1; 9 bases are a match to TRBD1. Trimming cost V 4 bases and J 4 bases; bases outside gene matches: 4. The CDR3 extends over 14 amino acids. Germline CDR1 is ENHRY and CDR2 is SYGVKD. The sequenced part of the CDR3 DNA is TGTGCCATCAGTGGGGGACAGGGAATCACTGAA. Protein sequence: CAISGGQGITE. The entire CDR3 sequence reads CAISGGQGITEAFF.

This clone occurred many times. The read ends 3 residues shy of where the CDR3 ends; the end is completed using the germline J gene. The genes are TRBV30 and TRBJ1-3, with 9 bases that match TRBD1. Germline CDR1 is GTSNPN and CDR2 is SVGIG (reference sequence). The V segment lost 3 bases and the J segment 4 bases; nucleotides outside the gene matches: 4. This CDR3 spans 14 amino acids. CDR3 residues: CAWRPGTGGNTIYF. The CDR3 bases that were read are TGTGCCTGGAGGCCCGGGACAGGGGGAAACACC. The whole variable domain, filled in from reference TRBV30 and TRBJ1-3, reads SQTIHQWPATLVQPVGSPLSLECTVEGTSNPNLYWYRQAAGRGLQLLFYSVGIGQISSEVPQNLSASRPQDRQFILSSKKLLLSDSGFYLCAWRPGTGGNTIYFGEGSWLTVV.

This clone appeared many times. The read ends 3 residues shy of where the CDR3 ends; the end is completed using the germline J gene. The chain links TRBV6-2 or TRBV6-3 to TRBJ1-1; D perhaps matches TRBD1 (6 bases). Germline V gives CDR1 MNHEY, CDR2 SVGEGT. Trimming took 6 bases from V and 4 from J, leaving 18 bases between them. This CDR3 region has 15 residues. The CDR3 sequence is CASSNGYRVGTEAFF. The sequenced CDR3 bases are TGTGCCAGCAGCAACGGATACAGGGTGGGCACTGAA.

This clone was seen at least ten times. CDR3 loop: CSARDLRIDYEQYF. CDR3 bases read: TGCAGTGCTAGAGATCTAAGAATTGACTACGAG. This sequence joins TRBV20-1 and TRBJ2-7; D ambiguous. The read ends 3 residues before the CDR3 terminus; that terminus is restored from the germline J gene. Germline CDR1 reads DFQATT; CDR2 reads SNEGSKA (reference sequence). V was shortened by 0 bases and J by 3 bases, with 12 bases between the two germline ends. The CDR3 runs 14 residues.

Only a few counts were recorded for this clone. CDR3 DNA, as far as it was read: TGTGCCAGCTCACCCCTAGCGGGAGGGTCCTACAATGAC. This encodes CASSPLAGGSYND. The entire CDR3 is CASSPLAGGSYNDYTF. The chain couples TRBV18 to TRBJ1-2; D not certain. The read finishes 3 residues shy of the CDR3 end, and the germline J gene is used to complete it. The CDR3 covers 16 residues. CDR1 is KGHSH, CDR2 LQKENI, per germline.

This clone was recorded at least ten times. The read terminates 3 residues before the CDR3 end, so the remaining end is supplied by the germline J gene. The V and J genes are TRBV4-2 and TRBJ2-5, with D perhaps matching TRBD1 (5 bases). The CDR3 contains 14 residues. Trimming removed 0 bases at V and 7 bases at J, with 12 bases between. Per germline, CDR1 LGHNA and CDR2 YNFKEQ. The CDR3 DNA, read in part, is TGTGCCAGCAGCCAAGACAGGACCCAGGGGACC. Translating gives CASSQDRTQGT. The full-length CDR3 reads as CASSQDRTQGTQYF.